This T cell receptor beta chain was recovered during a study of CD8 T cells in ankylosing spondylitis listed by TCRdb under 2017. Some background on the complete study: T cell receptor beta repertoires were profiled in healthy donors and ankylosing spondylitis patients so that disease-linked TCR variants could be found. In total, the full study cohort was made up of over a hundred healthy donors and about two dozen ankylosing spondylitis patients. Samples of peripheral blood were taken, and for ankylosing spondylitis patients, synovial fluid was collected as well.

Trimming accounts for 3 bases at V and 6 bases at J, while the number of junction bases matched to no gene is 5. CDR1 and CDR2 (SGDLS, YYNGEE) derive from the germline V gene. From the cysteine up to the phenylalanine, the CDR3 has a length of 15 residues. The entry retains the CDR3 DNA only, 45 bases that are in frame from base 1. Study-wide conclusions, independent of this receptor: The disease-linked clones showed a CD8+ phenotype and occurred at relatively low frequencies in peripheral blood. Some motif variants had previously been reported in the synovial fluid and blood of reactive arthritis patients, which suggests shared mechanisms of disease initiation. Blood from ankylosing spondylitis patients appeared to be characterized by a TCR beta motif made up of seven or eight highly homologous amino acid variants. The disease-linked clones were reported to be significantly enriched in matched synovial fluid samples from ankylosing spondylitis patients.

For sequencing, an Illumina HiSeq 2500 was employed. Quantitative 5'-RACE with molecular barcodes was used to prepare TCR beta libraries. The authors' analysis ran thus. A new computational method, built on a probabilistic model of VDJ rearrangement, was used to identify disease-linked TCR variants. The public sequencing data were trimmed at Q25 with fastp and processed into clonotypes with MiXCR by TCRdb, which kept only in-frame beta chains. CDR3 protein sequences are deduplicated, and each keeps its most common genes and DNA. TCRdb's processing, not the authors', yielded these V and J calls. In all, the sample holds 390,000 or so distinct CDR3 sequences, and approximately 20% of those were seen once. About 16% of the sample belongs to the ten largest clones. This clonotype was counted a few times. Its antigen specificity is not known. No base-level quality is on record; no much larger clone is a single base apart.

This clonotype originated in a male donor with ankylosing spondylitis. The rearrangement joined TRBV9 to TRBJ2-2, with 10 junctional bases fitting TRBD2. The sequenced sample was blood, either unsorted or a sorted T cell fraction (not recorded which). The sequence in DNA is TGTGCCAGCAGCGAGGGGACTAGCGTGGCCGGGGAGCTGTTTTTT. This codes for CASSEGTSVAGELFF.